These T cell receptor beta chains were read from a single sample in a study of regulatory T cells in long-lasting Graves disease. One entry per CDR3 protein results from TCRdb running MiXCR on the multiplex PCR reads. In the table there are about 500,000 distinct CDR3 sequences, around 13% of which are singletons. These data were also reused for a study on T cells in Graves' hyperthyroidism and ophthalmopathy.

Here the sequenced sample was peripheral blood mononuclear cells (PBMCs), taken at new diagnosis, from a patient treated with antithyroid drugs. These receptors all come from a woman in her twenties or thirties with Graves disease. The CDR3 runs from the conserved cysteine through the conserved F or W. The order of the fields is V gene, clone size, D gene, J gene, CDR3 protein, CDR3 DNA. The D gene is left open where the match is weak. Where a row states a size, it is once, few, many or the class of an expanded clone; other rows omit it.

TRBV11-3	many	NA	TRBJ2-1	CASSPPGPSSYNEQFF	TGTGCCAGCAGCCCCCCGGGCCCCAGCTCCTACAATGAGCAGTTCTTC
TRBV27	many	NA	TRBJ1-5	CASSLGGAGLGNQPQHF	TGTGCCAGCAGTTTAGGGGGGGCAGGTTTAGGCAATCAGCCCCAGCATTTT
TRBV29-1	NA	TRBD2	TRBJ2-3	CSLNGRERTDTQYF	TGCAGCCTCAATGGGCGGGAGCGCACAGATACGCAGTATTTT
TRBV30	NA	NA	TRBJ2-1	CAWSVGAGHNEQFF	TGTGCCTGGAGTGTAGGTGCGGGCCACAATGAGCAGTTCTTC
TRBV4-3	NA	NA	TRBJ1-1	CASSQERVSDTEAFF	TGCGCCAGCAGCCAAGAACGGGTTAGTGACACTGAAGCTTTCTTT
TRBV7-9	few	TRBD2	TRBJ2-1	CASSLALAGVYNEQFF	TGTGCCAGCAGCTTAGCTCTAGCGGGAGTCTACAATGAGCAGTTCTTC
TRBV28	many	NA	TRBJ2-7	CASSLRIGFGQYF	TGTGCCAGCAGTCTTAGAATAGGGTTCGGGCAGTACTTC
TRBV6-2/TRBV6-3	NA	TRBD1	TRBJ1-6	CASRLPTGTGGSPLHF	TGTGCCAGCAGGCTACCTACAGGGACAGGGGGTTCACCCCTCCACTTT
TRBV12-3/TRBV12-4	many	TRBD1	TRBJ1-5	CASRKTGVQPQHF	TGTGCCAGCAGGAAGACAGGGGTTCAGCCCCAGCATTTT
TRBV20-1	many	TRBD2	TRBJ2-3	CSAGGGTQYF	TGCAGTGCTGGGGGGGGTACGCAGTATTTT
TRBV14	many	NA	TRBJ2-7	CASSQVRGSEQYF	TGTGCCAGCAGCCAAGTAAGGGGGAGTGAGCAGTACTTC
TRBV27	many	TRBD2	TRBJ2-3	CASILAGVTDTQYF	TGTGCCAGCATTTTAGCGGGGGTCACAGATACGCAGTATTTT
TRBV20-1	once	TRBD2	TRBJ2-3	CSVLPGTSGTDTQYF	TGCAGTGTCCTCCCCGGGACTAGCGGCACAGATACGCAGTATTTT
TRBV5-1	many	NA	TRBJ2-6	CASSLGPFLSGANVLTF	TGCGCCAGCAGCTTGGGACCCTTCCTCTCTGGGGCCAACGTCCTGACTTTC
TRBV20-1	many	NA	TRBJ2-3	CSASLKDTQYF	TGCAGTGCTAGCCTAAAGGATACGCAGTATTTT
TRBV10-3	NA	NA	TRBJ1-5	CAISAGEGQPQHF	TGTGCCATCAGTGCGGGGGAGGGCCAGCCCCAGCATTTT
TRBV2	many	NA	TRBJ1-1	CASNVQGNTEAFF	TGTGCCAGCAATGTACAGGGGAACACTGAAGCTTTCTTT
TRBV19	many	TRBD2	TRBJ2-1	CASSIGGGLAGILDEQFF	TGTGCCAGTAGTATTGGGGGTGGACTAGCGGGAATTCTGGATGAGCAGTTCTTC
TRBV12-3/TRBV12-4	many	NA	TRBJ2-7	CASSLGLEQYF	TGTGCCAGCAGCTTAGGGCTCGAGCAGTACTTC
TRBV7-9	many	NA	TRBJ2-7	CASSLVGGGGGDEQYF	TGTGCCAGCAGCTTAGTGGGGGGAGGGGGTGGCGACGAGCAGTACTTC
TRBV30	many	TRBD1	TRBJ1-4	CAWSTGGGQGSEKLFF	TGTGCCTGGAGTACAGGAGGGGGACAGGGGAGCGAAAAACTGTTTTTT
TRBV11-2	many	NA	TRBJ1-5	CASSHGGNQPQHF	TGTGCCAGCAGCCACGGGGGCAATCAGCCCCAGCATTTT
TRBV5-1	NA	NA	TRBJ1-5	CASSPGVEDQPQHF	TGCGCCAGCAGCCCGGGGGTCGAGGATCAGCCCCAGCATTTT
TRBV6-1	NA	NA	TRBJ2-1	CASSIGKSFPPHNEQFF	TGTGCCAGCAGTATAGGGAAGAGTTTTCCCCCCCACAATGAGCAGTTCTTC
TRBV5-1	many	TRBD1	TRBJ2-7	CASQRRTGGNYEQYF	TGCGCCAGCCAGCGGCGGACAGGGGGGAACTACGAGCAGTACTTC
TRBV6-7	NA	NA	TRBJ1-1	CATSTWDTEAFF	TGTGCCACCAGCACGTGGGACACTGAAGCTTTCTTT
TRBV7-9	NA	NA	TRBJ2-7	CASSLGVITDEQYF	TGTGCCAGCAGCTTAGGAGTAATAACGGACGAGCAGTACTTC
TRBV20-1	many	NA	TRBJ2-3	CSARDLRTQYF	TGCAGTGCTAGAGATCTACGCACGCAGTATTTT
TRBV10-2	NA	NA	TRBJ1-3	CASRDSLGGNTIYF	TGCGCCAGCAGGGATTCACTAGGCGGAAACACCATATATTTT
TRBV12-3/TRBV12-4	few	NA	TRBJ2-6	CASSLQGSITGANVLTF	TGTGCCAGCAGTTTACAGGGGTCGATCACTGGGGCCAACGTCCTGACTTTC
TRBV7-2	NA	NA	TRBJ2-3	CASSRFRGQDTTDTQYF	TGTGCCAGCAGCCGATTCCGGGGGCAGGACACCACAGATACGCAGTATTTT
TRBV24-1	many	NA	TRBJ1-2	CATSDPSAYGYTF	TGTGCCACCAGTGATCCCTCAGCCTATGGCTACACCTTC
TRBV28	few	NA	TRBJ2-7	CASGINEQYF	TGTGCGAGTGGGATCAACGAGCAGTACTTC
TRBV12-3/TRBV12-4	many	NA	TRBJ2-3	CASSLKDSTDTQYF	TGTGCCAGCAGTTTAAAGGACAGCACAGATACGCAGTATTTT
TRBV19	few	NA	TRBJ1-1	CASSTPGWSTEAFF	TGTGCCAGTAGTACCCCCGGGTGGTCCACTGAAGCTTTCTTT
TRBV6-1	many	NA	TRBJ2-7	CASSKGPPGKEQYF	TGTGCCAGCAGTAAAGGGCCCCCGGGAAAGGAGCAGTACTTC
TRBV13	many	NA	TRBJ2-1	CASSLTRDLQFF	TGTGCCAGCAGCTTAACACGAGACTTACAGTTCTTC
TRBV7-2	many	TRBD1	TRBJ2-4	CASSLQTGNVQYF	TGTGCCAGCAGCCTTCAGACAGGGAATGTTCAGTACTTC
TRBV6-1	many	NA	TRBJ2-1	CASSLQLALHYSEQFF	TGTGCCAGCAGTCTCCAACTAGCCTTGCATTACAGTGAGCAGTTCTTC
TRBV7-2	many	NA	TRBJ1-4	CASSLVGSTNEKLFF	TGTGCCAGCAGCTTAGTGGGCTCAACTAATGAAAAACTGTTTTTT
TRBV6-2/TRBV6-3	many	NA	TRBJ2-2	CASSHPPAGSGELFF	TGTGCCAGCAGTCACCCCCCGGCCGGAAGCGGGGAGCTGTTTTTT
TRBV27	many	NA	TRBJ2-3	CASSLYGVSTDTQYF	TGTGCCAGCAGTTTATACGGCGTTAGCACAGATACGCAGTATTTT
TRBV6-5	few	TRBD1	TRBJ1-6	CASSSTGGYNSPLHF	TGTGCCAGCAGTTCGACAGGGGGGTATAATTCACCCCTCCACTTT
TRBV10-3	many	NA	TRBJ1-5	CAISEGGQINQPQHF	TGTGCCATCAGTGAAGGTGGACAGATAAATCAGCCCCAGCATTTT
TRBV11-2	many	NA	TRBJ2-1	CASRAISGSSYNEQFF	TGTGCCAGCAGAGCAATCTCCGGGAGCTCCTACAATGAGCAGTTCTTC
TRBV9	many	TRBD2	TRBJ2-3	CASSPRTSGTTDTQYF	TGTGCCAGCAGCCCCCGGACTAGCGGGACAACAGATACGCAGTATTTT
TRBV29-1	many	NA	TRBJ2-1	CSVLAIRLDEQFF	TGCAGCGTGCTGGCCATACGGTTGGATGAGCAGTTCTTC
TRBV2	many	TRBD1	TRBJ1-2	CASSAGTGEYGYTF	TGTGCCAGCAGCGCCGGGACAGGAGAATATGGCTACACCTTC
TRBV18	few	TRBD1	TRBJ2-5	CASSPLTGFDGPPETQYF	TGTGCCAGCTCACCCCTGACAGGGTTTGATGGCCCCCCAGAGACCCAGTACTTC
TRBV2	few	TRBD1	TRBJ1-2	CASRPGQGLYGYTF	TGTGCCAGCAGACCGGGACAGGGATTATATGGCTACACCTTC
TRBV19	few	NA	TRBJ1-2	CASSGHGRVGYTF	TGTGCCAGTAGTGGCCACGGACGTGTTGGCTACACCTTC
TRBV12-3/TRBV12-4	NA	NA	TRBJ2-1	CASSRTDFYNEQFF	TGTGCCAGCAGCCGGACAGACTTTTACAATGAGCAGTTCTTC